One T cell receptor beta chain is described in this entry. What it binds is not known. This specimen comes from a study of shared clonotypes between healthy human individuals. The study's findings and limits: Generally, naive subsets came out with larger estimated richness than memory subsets. Some clonotypes were shared by all four sorted-subset donors, while others were not shared. The non-shared ones had lower generation probabilities than the shared ones.

Only in-frame clones appear in the TCRdb table, and some are missing; sequencing was by immunoSEQ multiplex PCR. The data show about 2 million clones, with approximately 95% seen just once and 0.95% to 1.5% held by the top ten. Cells designated naive CD8 were CD45RO-negative and were positively selected for CCR7, with terminally differentiated effector memory CD45RA+ cells excluded. The donors, healthy adults who were HIV-negative, had experienced no recent acute infections or vaccinations. This sequence was found in a man between 18 and 35 years old in good health. Sequencing was performed on naive CD8+ T cells sorted from blood.

In nucleotides, the CDR3 is TGTGCCAGCAGCCGATGGCGGGGCGCGAACTATGGCTACACCTTC. As protein: CASSRWRGANYGYTF. The V and J genes are TRBV5-4 and TRBJ1-2, with D perhaps TRBD1 (5 bases). Trimming left V 4 bases short and J 2 bases short, with 15 bases between. The germline gives CDR1 SGHNT, CDR2 YYREEE (reference sequence). The CDR3 has 15 residues.